A selection of T cell receptor beta chains follows, all from one sample in a study of T cells after posttransplantation cyclophosphamide. Libraries were prepared by immunoSEQ multiplex PCR; TCRdb keeps only in-frame clonotypes and omits some of them. The table lists 8,000 to 10,000 clones, 80% to 90% of them singletons. Sequenced material: PBMCs, taken 430 to 450 days after allogeneic stem cell transplant with calcineurin inhibitor and methotrexate. The source of these receptors is a male patient in his fifties or sixties who received an allogeneic stem cell transplant from an unrelated donor, was CMV-positive, and had chronic GVHD only. The T cells may partly be graft donor cells. CDR3s include the opening cysteine and the closing phenylalanine or tryptophan. A D gene is named only where the DNA matches it firmly. The size field is filled for only some rows; it gives once, few, many or a size class.

D gene: TRBD1; clone size: NA; J gene: TRBJ2-1; V gene: TRBV7-9; CDR3 DNA: TGTGCCAGCAGCTTGGCGACAGGGGGGGACTACAATGAGCAGTTCTTC; CDR3 protein: CASSLATGGDYNEQFF
D gene: NA; clone size: once; J gene: TRBJ1-3; V gene: TRBV9; CDR3 DNA: TGTGCCAGCAGCGTACAGGTCGCAGAAGGAAACACCATATATTTT; CDR3 protein: CASSVQVAEGNTIYF
D gene: TRBD1; clone size: NA; J gene: TRBJ1-3; V gene: TRBV2; CDR3 DNA: TGTGCCAGCAGCGCCAGGGGGACTGGAAACACCATATATTTT; CDR3 protein: CASSARGTGNTIYF
D gene: TRBD2; clone size: NA; J gene: TRBJ2-1; V gene: TRBV7-3; CDR3 DNA: TGTGCCAGCAGCTCCGGTGGCGGGGGGTTCAATGAGCAGTTCTTC; CDR3 protein: CASSSGGGGFNEQFF
D gene: NA; clone size: NA; J gene: TRBJ2-1; V gene: TRBV11-3; CDR3 DNA: TGTGCCAGCAGCCCGAGGCTTCGACTTGACAATGAGCAGTTCTTC; CDR3 protein: CASSPRLRLDNEQFF
D gene: NA; clone size: once; J gene: TRBJ1-2; V gene: TRBV5-1; CDR3 DNA: TGCGCCAGCAGCTTGGGGCAGGGTAGGGGCTATGGCTACACCTTC; CDR3 protein: CASSLGQGRGYGYTF
D gene: NA; clone size: NA; J gene: TRBJ2-7; V gene: TRBV27; CDR3 DNA: TGTGCCAGCAAAACAGACCCCCGTGGTGGCGAGCAGTACTTC; CDR3 protein: CASKTDPRGGEQYF
D gene: TRBD1; clone size: NA; J gene: TRBJ2-7; V gene: TRBV29-1; CDR3 DNA: TGCAGCGTTGCTGGGACAGGGGGCCTTTCCTCCTACGAGCAGTACTTC; CDR3 protein: CSVAGTGGLSSYEQYF
D gene: TRBD1; clone size: NA; J gene: TRBJ1-2; V gene: TRBV7-2; CDR3 DNA: TGTGCCAGCAGCCAGACAGGGTATTACGGCTACACCTTC; CDR3 protein: CASSQTGYYGYTF
D gene: NA; clone size: NA; J gene: TRBJ1-4; V gene: TRBV6-5; CDR3 DNA: TGTGCCAGCAGTTATGGCGGGCGAACTAATGAAAAACTGTTTTTT; CDR3 protein: CASSYGGRTNEKLFF
D gene: TRBD2; clone size: NA; J gene: TRBJ2-1; V gene: TRBV27; CDR3 DNA: TGTGCCAGCAGTTTACTAGCGGGGTACAATGAGCAGTTCTTC; CDR3 protein: CASSLLAGYNEQFF
D gene: NA; clone size: NA; J gene: TRBJ2-3; V gene: TRBV28; CDR3 DNA: TGTGCCAGCAGTTTGGAGTTAGCACCGTATACGCAGTATTTT; CDR3 protein: CASSLELAPYTQYF
D gene: TRBD1; clone size: NA; J gene: TRBJ2-2; V gene: TRBV2; CDR3 DNA: TGTGCCAGCAGAGGGACAGGGCGTGCCACCGGGGAGCTGTTTTTT; CDR3 protein: CASRGTGRATGELFF
D gene: NA; clone size: NA; J gene: TRBJ2-5; V gene: TRBV4-3; CDR3 DNA: TGCGCCAGCAGCCAAGACGCAGGCCAAGAGACCCAGTACTTC; CDR3 protein: CASSQDAGQETQYF
D gene: NA; clone size: NA; J gene: TRBJ2-3; V gene: TRBV11-2; CDR3 DNA: TGTGCCAGCAGCTTAGGGTCGTTCGGGCAGTATTTT; CDR3 protein: CASSLGSFGQYF
D gene: TRBD1; clone size: NA; J gene: TRBJ1-6; V gene: TRBV5-4; CDR3 DNA: TGTGCCGCAAGAACAGGGGTGAATTCACCCCTCCACTTT; CDR3 protein: CAARTGVNSPLHF
D gene: TRBD2; clone size: once; J gene: TRBJ2-7; V gene: TRBV7-9; CDR3 DNA: TGTGCCAGCAGCCCCTCGCGGGAGCTTTTCTACGAGCAGTACTTC; CDR3 protein: CASSPSRELFYEQYF
D gene: TRBD1; clone size: NA; J gene: TRBJ1-2; V gene: TRBV27; CDR3 DNA: TGTGCCAGCAGTCGGACAGGGGGCCTCTATGGCTACACCTTC; CDR3 protein: CASSRTGGLYGYTF
D gene: NA; clone size: NA; J gene: TRBJ2-3; V gene: TRBV5-6; CDR3 DNA: TGTGCCAGCAGGGAGGACGAGCGGAAGTCGCTAGGCGATACGCAGTATTTT; CDR3 protein: CASREDERKSLGDTQYF
D gene: TRBD2; clone size: NA; J gene: TRBJ2-3; V gene: TRBV7-9; CDR3 DNA: TGTGCCAGCAGCTGGCCTGGACTAGCGGGGGGCGAGTATACGCAGTATTTT; CDR3 protein: CASSWPGLAGGEYTQYF
D gene: NA; clone size: NA; J gene: TRBJ2-7; V gene: TRBV19; CDR3 DNA: TGTGCCAGTAGTATCGGCTACGAGCAGTACTTC; CDR3 protein: CASSIGYEQYF
D gene: NA; clone size: NA; J gene: TRBJ2-7; V gene: TRBV27; CDR3 DNA: TGTGCCAGCAGTTTCAGGGGTTCCTACGAGCAGTACTTC; CDR3 protein: CASSFRGSYEQYF
D gene: NA; clone size: NA; J gene: TRBJ2-7; V gene: TRBV7-9; CDR3 DNA: TGTGCCAGCAGCAAACCATCAGACGGAACTTACGAGCGGTACTTC; CDR3 protein: CASSKPSDGTYERYF
D gene: NA; clone size: NA; J gene: TRBJ1-2; V gene: TRBV2; CDR3 DNA: TGTGCCAGCAGCCCATATTCAGGGAACGCTAACTATGGCTACACCTTC; CDR3 protein: CASSPYSGNANYGYTF
D gene: NA; clone size: NA; J gene: TRBJ2-3; V gene: TRBV13; CDR3 DNA: TGTGCCAGCAGCACAAGAGGGGGGGCCGGAGTGGCAGATACGCAGTATTTT; CDR3 protein: CASSTRGGAGVADTQYF
D gene: TRBD1; clone size: once; J gene: TRBJ2-7; V gene: TRBV28; CDR3 DNA: TGTGCCAGCAGTCTCCCCACCGGACAGGGGAGGGGCGAGCAGTACTTC; CDR3 protein: CASSLPTGQGRGEQYF
D gene: NA; clone size: NA; J gene: TRBJ2-2; V gene: TRBV7-9; CDR3 DNA: TGTGCCAGCAGCTTAGTGGGGCGGGGCGAGAACACCGGGGAGCTGTTTTTT; CDR3 protein: CASSLVGRGENTGELFF
D gene: TRBD1; clone size: NA; J gene: TRBJ2-3; V gene: TRBV19; CDR3 DNA: TGTGCCAGTAGTCTGACAGGGGTCAGCACAGATACGCAGTATTTT; CDR3 protein: CASSLTGVSTDTQYF
D gene: NA; clone size: NA; J gene: TRBJ2-5; V gene: TRBV7-2; CDR3 DNA: TGTGCCAGCAGCTTAGCGCGGGGCGGCCAAGAGACCCAGTACTTC; CDR3 protein: CASSLARGGQETQYF
D gene: NA; clone size: NA; J gene: TRBJ2-1; V gene: TRBV7-3; CDR3 DNA: TGTGCCAGCAGCCAGGTGCCAGGGAGGTGGGGAAACAATGAGCAGTTCTTC; CDR3 protein: CASSQVPGRWGNNEQFF
D gene: NA; clone size: NA; J gene: TRBJ1-2; V gene: TRBV12-2; CDR3 DNA: TGTGCAAGTCGCTTAGCTCCCCGGGACAGGGCACTTAACTATGGCTACACCTTC; CDR3 protein: CASRLAPRDRALNYGYTF
D gene: NA; clone size: NA; J gene: TRBJ2-7; V gene: TRBV20-1; CDR3 DNA: TGCAGTGCTAGTACAGGGTTTGAGCAGTACTTC; CDR3 protein: CSASTGFEQYF
D gene: TRBD1; clone size: NA; J gene: TRBJ2-1; V gene: TRBV29-1; CDR3 DNA: TGCAGCGCCCTACCCGGCCCTGACAGGGGATCCTACAATGAGCAGTTCTTC; CDR3 protein: CSALPGPDRGSYNEQFF
D gene: NA; clone size: NA; J gene: TRBJ2-3; V gene: TRBV7-9; CDR3 DNA: TGTGCCAGCAATCCCAACACAGATACGCAGTATTTT; CDR3 protein: CASNPNTDTQYF
D gene: NA; clone size: NA; J gene: TRBJ2-5; V gene: TRBV6-6; CDR3 DNA: TGTGCCAGCAGTCCACAAGGGGCGGAAGAGACCCAGTACTTC; CDR3 protein: CASSPQGAEETQYF
D gene: NA; clone size: NA; J gene: TRBJ1-2; V gene: TRBV29-1; CDR3 DNA: TGCAGCGTTGAAGGCCAAACCCTTTCAGGAATTGGTGGCTACACCTTC; CDR3 protein: CSVEGQTLSGIGGYTF
D gene: TRBD1; clone size: NA; J gene: TRBJ2-3; V gene: TRBV5-1; CDR3 DNA: TGCGCCAGCAGCTTGGATGGGACAGGGAAACATACGCAGTATTTT; CDR3 protein: CASSLDGTGKHTQYF
D gene: TRBD2; clone size: NA; J gene: TRBJ2-7; V gene: TRBV11-3; CDR3 DNA: TGTGCCAGCAGCTTAGAAGAATTAACTAGCGGGGGCTCCTACGAGCAGTACTTC; CDR3 protein: CASSLEELTSGGSYEQYF
D gene: TRBD1; clone size: NA; J gene: TRBJ2-7; V gene: TRBV11-3; CDR3 DNA: TGTGCCAGCAGCGCCGGGACAGGGTTCAACTACGAGCAGTACTTC; CDR3 protein: CASSAGTGFNYEQYF
D gene: NA; clone size: NA; J gene: TRBJ2-3; V gene: TRBV13; CDR3 DNA: TGTGCCTCAAGCACGGTTGGCACAGATACGCAGTATTTT; CDR3 protein: CASSTVGTDTQYF
D gene: NA; clone size: NA; J gene: TRBJ1-1; V gene: TRBV14; CDR3 DNA: TGTGCCAGCAGCCCCGGGACAAGGAACACTGAAGCTTTCTTT; CDR3 protein: CASSPGTRNTEAFF
D gene: TRBD1; clone size: NA; J gene: TRBJ1-2; V gene: TRBV5-1; CDR3 DNA: TGCGCCAGCAGCTTAGCCGGACAGGGTGATGGCTACACCTTC; CDR3 protein: CASSLAGQGDGYTF
D gene: NA; clone size: NA; J gene: TRBJ2-5; V gene: TRBV27; CDR3 DNA: TGTGCCAGCAGTTTAGTGGGACTTTCCCAAGAGACCCAGTACTTC; CDR3 protein: CASSLVGLSQETQYF
D gene: NA; clone size: NA; J gene: TRBJ2-7; V gene: TRBV6-9; CDR3 DNA: TGTGCCAGCACGAACCCCTACGAGCAGTACTTC; CDR3 protein: CASTNPYEQYF
D gene: NA; clone size: NA; J gene: TRBJ2-5; V gene: TRBV4-2; CDR3 DNA: TGTGCCAGCAGCCAAGAACTCGGGATAGTGGAGACCCAGTACTTC; CDR3 protein: CASSQELGIVETQYF
D gene: TRBD1; clone size: NA; J gene: TRBJ2-2; V gene: TRBV4-2; CDR3 DNA: TGTGCCAGCAGCGGGACAGGTTCGAACACCGGGGAGCTGTTTTTT; CDR3 protein: CASSGTGSNTGELFF
D gene: NA; clone size: NA; J gene: TRBJ2-2; V gene: TRBV15; CDR3 DNA: TGTGCCACCAGCAGAGTCGGACTCCCGAACACCGGGGAGCTGTTTTTT; CDR3 protein: CATSRVGLPNTGELFF
D gene: TRBD2; clone size: NA; J gene: TRBJ2-3; V gene: TRBV9; CDR3 DNA: TGTGCCAGCAGCGGAACTACTAGCGGGGGTCCCACAGATACGCAGTATTTT; CDR3 protein: CASSGTTSGGPTDTQYF
D gene: TRBD2; clone size: NA; J gene: TRBJ2-1; V gene: TRBV7-8; CDR3 DNA: TGTGCCAGCAGCTTATCAGGACTAGCCTACAATTCCAATGAGCAGTTCTTC; CDR3 protein: CASSLSGLAYNSNEQFF
D gene: TRBD1; clone size: NA; J gene: TRBJ2-4; V gene: TRBV5-1; CDR3 DNA: TGCGCCAGCAGGGTAACAGGGGGCGCGTTAGACATTCAGTACTTC; CDR3 protein: CASRVTGGALDIQYF
D gene: TRBD2; clone size: NA; J gene: TRBJ2-5; V gene: TRBV4-3; CDR3 DNA: TGCGCCAGCAGCCAGACTAGCGGGAAGAAAGAGACCCAGTACTTC; CDR3 protein: CASSQTSGKKETQYF
D gene: TRBD1; clone size: NA; J gene: TRBJ1-4; V gene: TRBV27; CDR3 DNA: TGTGCCAGCAGGGGACCAGGGGGGAGTGAAAAACTGTTTTTT; CDR3 protein: CASRGPGGSEKLFF
D gene: TRBD2; clone size: NA; J gene: TRBJ2-1; V gene: TRBV11-3; CDR3 DNA: TGTGCCAGCAGCCCACAAGGGACTAGCGGGAAGGAGCAGTTCTTC; CDR3 protein: CASSPQGTSGKEQFF
D gene: TRBD1; clone size: NA; J gene: TRBJ2-2; V gene: TRBV7-9; CDR3 DNA: TGTGCCAGCAGCTCAGGGGCCCCGGGACAGATGAACACCGGGGAGCTGTTTTTT; CDR3 protein: CASSSGAPGQMNTGELFF
D gene: TRBD2; clone size: NA; J gene: TRBJ2-5; V gene: TRBV6-1; CDR3 DNA: TGTGCCAGCAGTGAGGGACTAGCGGAGAACCAAGAGACCCAGTACTTC; CDR3 protein: CASSEGLAENQETQYF